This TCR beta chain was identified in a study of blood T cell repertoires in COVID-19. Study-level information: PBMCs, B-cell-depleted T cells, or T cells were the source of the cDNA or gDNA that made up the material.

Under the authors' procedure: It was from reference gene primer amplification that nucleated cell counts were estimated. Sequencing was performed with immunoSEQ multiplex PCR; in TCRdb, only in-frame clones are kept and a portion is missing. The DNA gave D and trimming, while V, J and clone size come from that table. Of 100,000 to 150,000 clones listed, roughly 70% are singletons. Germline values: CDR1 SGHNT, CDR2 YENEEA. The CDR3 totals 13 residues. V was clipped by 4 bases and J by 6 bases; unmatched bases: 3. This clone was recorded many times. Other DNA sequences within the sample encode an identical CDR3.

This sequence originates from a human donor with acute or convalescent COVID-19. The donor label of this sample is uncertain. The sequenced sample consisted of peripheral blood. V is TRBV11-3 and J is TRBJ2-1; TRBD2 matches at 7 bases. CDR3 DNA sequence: TGTGCCAGCAGCTCTACGGGGGGCAATGAGCAGTTCTTC. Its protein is CASSSTGGNEQFF. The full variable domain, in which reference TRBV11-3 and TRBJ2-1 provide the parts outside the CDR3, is EAGVVQSPRYKIIEKKQPVAFWCNPISGHNTLYWYLQNLGQGPELLIRYENEEAVDDSQLPKDRFSAERLKGVDSTLKIQPAELGDSAVYLCASSSTGGNEQFFGPGTRLTVL.